The next 14 T cell receptor beta chains were all read from a single sample in a study of T cell responses to AZD1222 COVID-19 vaccine. Assay: immunoSEQ multiplex PCR; the TCRdb copy retains only in-frame clones and omits some. The data hold 70,000 to 100,000 clones, with approximately 83% observed a single time. The sequences come from peripheral blood, collected 28 days after the second AZD1222 dose. All receptors come from an adult who received the AZD1222 COVID-19 vaccine.

The V call is TRBV7-2, the J call TRBJ2-7; a possible D gene is TRBD2 (6 bases). V lost 4 bases to trimming and J lost 0 bases, with 19 bases between them. Germline V gene lookup returns CDR1 SGHTA and CDR2 FQGNSA. The CDR3 consists of 17 residues. CDR3 nucleotide sequence: TGTGCCAGCAGCTCCTCCATCGGCGGGACCAGCTCCTACGAGCAGTACTTC. Its translation: CASSSSIGGTSSYEQYF.

V is TRBV3-1 (or the pseudogene TRBV3-2) and J is TRBJ1-1; D call uncertain. The CDR3 consists of 14 residues. V was shortened by 0 bases and J by 11 bases, with 16 bases between the two germline ends. In germline, CDR1 is LGHDT, CDR2 YNNKEL (reference sequence). The CDR3 DNA is TGTGCCAGCAGCCAAGAATTGGCCTCCGTGGCCGCTTTCTTT. This gives the protein CASSQELASVAAFF.

The chain couples TRBV7-2 to TRBJ1-6; D perhaps matches TRBD1 (6 bases). The CDR3 consists of 15 residues. Trimming shortened V by 1 base and J by 7 bases, and 11 bases separated the two germline ends. In germline, CDR1 is SGHTA, CDR2 FQGNSA. The chain's CDR3 is CASSLGGHKNSPLHF. DNA of the CDR3: TGTGCCAGCAGCTTAGGGGGACACAAGAATTCACCCCTCCACTTT. The full variable domain, rest sourced from reference TRBV7-2 and TRBJ1-6, is GAGVSQSPSNKVTEKGKDVELRCDPISGHTALYWYRQSLGQGLEFLIYFQGNSAPDKSGLPSDRFSAERTGGSVSTLTIQRTQQEDSAVYLCASSLGGHKNSPLHFGNGTRLTVT.

This clone was observed a handful of times. This chain links TRBV28 with TRBJ2-7; D call uncertain. V lost 8 bases and J lost 2, with 16 bases in between. The length of the CDR3 is 14 residues. CDR1 is MDHEN, CDR2 SYDVKM, per germline. CDR3 in amino acids: CASGASATAYEQYF. DNA of the CDR3: TGTGCCAGCGGTGCGAGCGCGACCGCCTACGAGCAGTACTTC.

The chain recombines TRBV3-1 (or the pseudogene TRBV3-2) with TRBJ2-3, with 12 bases identical to TRBD2. The V and J ends lost 4 bases and 3 bases, in that order; junction bases with no gene match: 2. The CDR3 covers 15 residues. CDR1 and CDR2 from the germline V gene are LGHDT and YNNKEL (reference sequence). The CDR3 here is CASSRLAGVTDTQYF. The CDR3, as DNA: TGTGCCAGCAGCCGACTAGCGGGAGTAACAGATACGCAGTATTTT.

J is TRBJ1-1 and V is TRBV30; D gene uncertain. V lost 5 bases and J 0 bases, leaving 10 bases between the germline ends. CDR3 length equals 13 residues. The germline V gene has CDR1 GTSNPN and CDR2 SVGIG (reference sequence). Here the CDR3 reads CAWRLSLNTEAFF. The CDR3 coding sequence is TGTGCCTGGCGCCTGAGTTTGAACACTGAAGCTTTCTTT.

The chain is built from TRBV30 and TRBJ1-5; weak D call: TRBD1 (5 bases). The germline CDR1 and CDR2 sequences are GTSNPN and SVGIG (reference sequence). This CDR3 region has 14 residues. V lost 1 base and J lost 4, with 11 bases in between. The DNA for the CDR3 is TGTGCCTGGAGTGGGGCCGGGGCAAATCAGCCCCAGCATTTT. This sequence encodes CAWSGAGANQPQHF.

This chain connects TRBV10-3 to TRBJ2-4; D might be TRBD1 or TRBD2, each matching 5 bases. Germline V lookup: CDR1 ENHRY, CDR2 SYGVKD. V was cut by 3 bases and J by 6 bases, with 12 bases left in between. The CDR3 has 14 amino acids. The CDR3 region has the DNA TGTGCCATCAGTGAAGAAAGGGGAGTAAACATTCAGTACTTC. Protein product: CAISEERGVNIQYF.

The chain has TRBV5-1 and TRBJ2-7, with D possibly being TRBD1 or TRBD2 (5 bases each). Between the trimmed V and J ends, which lost 5 bases and 3 bases, there was a span of 18 bases. This CDR3 region has 15 residues. Germline V gene sequence: CDR1 SGHRS, CDR2 YFSETQ. CDR3 in DNA: TGCGCCAGCAGGAGGGAATTGGGGGTAGGCTACGAGCAGTACTTC. Translating gives CASRRELGVGYEQYF.

The CDR3 sequence is CASSLTGRYGYTF. In DNA, the CDR3 is TGTGCCAGTAGTCTGACAGGGCGCTATGGCTACACCTTC. The rearrangement joins TRBV19 to TRBJ1-2; 7 bases are shared with TRBD1. Germline V gene sequence: CDR1 LNHDA, CDR2 SQIVND (reference sequence). CDR3 length equals 13 residues. V shed 5 bases, J shed 4 bases, and the junction held 4 bases outside the gene matches.

This chain connects TRBV5-4 to TRBJ1-2; D might be TRBD1 (6 bases). V dropped 5 bases and J dropped 0 bases, with 23 bases sitting between them. Germline V CDR1 and CDR2: SGHNT, YYREEE (reference sequence). The CDR3 extends over 18 amino acids. This CDR3 is CASRLMETGILTNYGYTF. CDR3 DNA sequence: TGTGCCAGCAGGCTAATGGAGACAGGCATCCTCACTAACTATGGCTACACCTTC.

The gene calls are TRBV19 and TRBJ2-6; D uncertain. Looked up from germline, CDR1 is LNHDA and CDR2 is SQIVND (reference sequence). The V gene lost 2 bases and the J gene lost 0 bases, with 11 bases spanning the gap. The CDR3 sequence is 17 residues long. The DNA for the CDR3 is TGTGCCAGTAGTATACAGGACGGTAGCTCTGGGGCCAACGTCCTGACTTTC. Translated: CASSIQDGSSGANVLTF.

The chain has TRBV6-5 and TRBJ2-5, with D possibly being TRBD2 (6 bases). The CDR3 is made up of 15 amino acids. Germline V CDR1 and CDR2: MNHEY, SVGAGI. V lost 2 bases and J lost 5, with 15 bases in between. The CDR3 DNA follows: TGTGCCAGCAGTTACAATGGGGGAGGCTCGGAGACCCAGTACTTC. This encodes CASSYNGGGSETQYF.

This sequence joins TRBV7-9 and TRBJ1-2; no firm D call. Germline assignment: CDR1 SEHNR and CDR2 FQNEAQ (reference sequence). This CDR3 is built from 19 residues. Trimming cost V 1 base and J 5 bases, with 26 bases left between them. The CDR3 DNA reads TGTGCCAGCAGCTTAGGGGTCATCCCTCTCCCGACGGAACTTTATGGCTACACCTTC. It yields the protein CASSLGVIPLPTELYGYTF.